What follows is one T cell receptor beta chain and its context. The germline V gene encodes CDR1 SGDLS and CDR2 YYNGEE. The CDR3 has 16 residues. The V and J ends lost 0 bases and 8 bases respectively, with 20 bases between them. Sequenced by immunoSEQ multiplex PCR; TCRdb stores in-frame clones only, minus some. The table includes more than 110,000 clones, about 90% detected once. These data come from a study of blood T cell repertoires in COVID-19. The overall study: COVID-19 samples from acute and convalescent phases originated in the United States, Italy and Spain. From T cells, B-cell-depleted T cells, or PBMCs came the material, which was cDNA or gDNA.

The sample was peripheral blood. The chain uses TRBV9 and TRBJ1-2; perhaps TRBD1 as D (5 bases). The source of this sequence is a woman at least 80 years old with acute or convalescent COVID-19. CDR3 residues: CASSVATGGGWEGYTF. The CDR3 DNA reads as TGTGCCAGCAGCGTAGCTACCGGGGGAGGGTGGGAAGGCTACACCTTC.